Listed below are T cell receptor beta chains from one sample, sequenced in a study of shared clonotypes between healthy human individuals. Only in-frame clones appear in the TCRdb table, and some are missing; sequencing was by immunoSEQ multiplex PCR. Altogether approximately 1.4 million clones are present, around 98% being singletons, with the ten largest covering roughly 0.45%. The sequenced sample consisted of naive CD4+ T cells sorted from blood. Receptors were obtained from a man in his thirties or forties in good health. Each CDR3 is given with its conserved first and last residue. The D gene is left open where the match is weak. The size of a clone is reported for some rows only, either as once, few or many, or as a class for expanded clones.

D	V	size	J	DNA	CDR3
TRBD2	TRBV5-1	.	TRBJ2-1	TGCGCCAGCAGCTTGGCGACTAGCGGGGAACCGTTCTACAATGAGCAGTTCTTC	CASSLATSGEPFYNEQFF
TRBD1	TRBV18	.	TRBJ1-1	TGTGCCAGCTCACCACGTTCAGGGGGCGAAGTGGGTAGGACTGAAGCTTTCTTT	CASSPRSGGEVGRTEAFF
TRBD1	TRBV7-9	.	TRBJ1-5	TGTGCCAGCAGCGATAAACACAGGGGTCCCCCCCGGGGCCAGCCCCAGCATTTT	CASSDKHRGPPRGQPQHF
.	TRBV9	.	TRBJ1-1	TGTGCCAGCAGCGCCCAGCCCCAATCAGACACTGAAGCTTTCTTT	CASSAQPQSDTEAFF
TRBD1	TRBV5-1	.	TRBJ2-2	TGCGCCAGCCGACCCGGACAGGGGGGCGGGGAGCTGTTTTTT	CASRPGQGGGELFF
.	TRBV21-1	.	TRBJ1-5	TGTGCCAGCAGCAGGAAGGAGTTCATGTATAGCCGCAATCAGCCCCAGCATTTT	CASSRKEFMYSRNQPQHF
TRBD1	TRBV27	.	TRBJ2-1	TGTGCCAGCAGACGTCCGGGACAGGGATACAATGAGCAGTTCTTC	CASRRPGQGYNEQFF
.	TRBV15	.	TRBJ1-4	TGTGCCACCAGCAGAACCCGGACTGTCTGGGTTGAAAAACTGTTTTTT	CATSRTRTVWVEKLFF
.	TRBV6-5	.	TRBJ2-7	TGTGCCAGCAGTTACTCACCAAATTTGGGGTCGGAGCAGTACTTC	CASSYSPNLGSEQYF
.	TRBV7-2	.	TRBJ1-4	TGTGCCAGCAGCTTAGAAGGTTATCGGGAAAAACTGTTTTTT	CASSLEGYREKLFF
TRBD2	TRBV6-6	once	TRBJ2-1	TGTGCCAGCAAAAATCTGGCTAGCGGGAGTATAAATGAGCAGTTCTTC	CASKNLASGSINEQFF
.	TRBV4-1	.	TRBJ2-4	TGCGCCAGCAGCCAAGGGCAGGGGTTCGCCAAAAACATTCAGTACTTC	CASSQGQGFAKNIQYF
TRBD2	TRBV28	.	TRBJ2-3	TGTGCCAGCACGGCGGGAGGAGGAATAGCACACACAGATACGCAGTATTTT	CASTAGGGIAHTDTQYF
TRBD1	TRBV29-1	.	TRBJ2-1	TGCAGCGTTGGTCGGGACAGGGAATACAATGAGCAGTTCTTC	CSVGRDREYNEQFF
TRBD1	TRBV7-2	.	TRBJ2-5	TGTGCCAGCAGCTTAGCGTTTGGGACAGGCTGGCGCGAGACCCAGTACTTC	CASSLAFGTGWRETQYF
.	TRBV5-1	.	TRBJ2-7	TGCGCCAGCAGCTTGAGTCCGTCCCAAGCCTACGAGCAGTACTTC	CASSLSPSQAYEQYF
.	TRBV12-2	.	TRBJ2-6	TGTGCAAGTCGCTTAGCCCTTGGGTACTCTGGGGCCAACGTCCTGACTTTC	CASRLALGYSGANVLTF
.	TRBV28	.	TRBJ2-3	TGTGCCAGCAATGGGCGGGGAAGCACAGATACGCAGTATTTT	CASNGRGSTDTQYF
.	TRBV11-2	.	TRBJ2-2	TGTGCCAGCAGCTTGGGTACAGGCCCCGGACCCGGGGAGCTGTTTTTT	CASSLGTGPGPGELFF
.	TRBV7-3	once	TRBJ1-2	TGTGCCAGCAGCTTGCCGGGGACGGCTATGGGCTACACCTTC	CASSLPGTAMGYTF
TRBD1	TRBV2	.	TRBJ2-5	TGTGCCAGCAGCCTAGAGGGACAGGGGGAAGAGACCCAGTACTTC	CASSLEGQGEETQYF
.	TRBV6-1	.	TRBJ2-5	TGTGCCAGCAGTGATACGACAGGGGGCATTCAACTAGCGGGAGAGACCCAGTACTTC	CASSDTTGGIQLAGETQYF
.	TRBV5-5	.	TRBJ1-1	TGTGCCAGCAGCTACCCCGGGACGGCCTACACTGAAGCTTTCTTT	CASSYPGTAYTEAFF
TRBD1	TRBV13	once	TRBJ2-5	TGTGCCAGCAGCGTTGACAGGGAAGAGACCCAGTACTTC	CASSVDREETQYF
.	TRBV7-9	.	TRBJ1-3	TGTGCCAGCAGCTTAAGGCGCTCTGGAAACACCATATATTTT	CASSLRRSGNTIYF
.	TRBV28	.	TRBJ2-7	TGTGCCAGCAGTAAAACAGGGAACGAGCAGTACTTC	CASSKTGNEQYF
.	TRBV19	.	TRBJ2-7	TGTGCCAGTATGGATTTGGGCAGGGGTACCTACGAGCAGTACTTC	CASMDLGRGTYEQYF
.	TRBV5-1	.	TRBJ2-3	TGCGCCAGCAGCTTGGGTCGCGGGAGCACAGATACGCAGTATTTT	CASSLGRGSTDTQYF
TRBD2	TRBV7-2	.	TRBJ2-7	TGTGCCAGCAGCTCCCGGACGGGGGGATCCTACGAGCAGTACTTC	CASSSRTGGSYEQYF
TRBD1	TRBV28	once	TRBJ2-7	TGTGCCACCGATTCCGACAGGGGTTCCTACGAGCAGTACTTC	CATDSDRGSYEQYF
TRBD2	TRBV19	.	TRBJ2-2	TGTGCCAGTAGAGGGGGACTAGCGGGAGCGATGACCGGGGAGCTGTTTTTT	CASRGGLAGAMTGELFF
.	TRBV30	.	TRBJ1-4	TGTGCCTGGAGTGGGACAGCTGGGGAAAAACTGTTTTTT	CAWSGTAGEKLFF
.	TRBV2	.	TRBJ1-1	TGTGCCAGCAATATTGTTAGGGTAACTGAAGCTTTCTTT	CASNIVRVTEAFF
TRBD1	TRBV6-6	.	TRBJ1-4	TGTGCCAGCAGTTACTCAGGGACAGGGGATCGAAAACTGTTTTTT	CASSYSGTGDRKLFF
TRBD2	TRBV7-9	.	TRBJ2-1	TGTGCCAGCAGCTCCCTGGGACTAGCGGGCCAGTCGGACTTAGTCCAGTTCTTC	CASSSLGLAGQSDLVQFF
.	TRBV27	.	TRBJ2-1	TGTGCCAGCAGTTTAACAGACTACAATGAGCAGTTCTTC	CASSLTDYNEQFF
.	TRBV5-1	.	TRBJ2-3	TGCGCCAGCAGCCCCTCTGGTCGGGAGAAATCTACGCAGTATTTT	CASSPSGREKSTQYF
.	TRBV5-1	.	TRBJ2-7	TGCGCCAGCCCGAGCGTGCGATTC	CASPSVRF
.	TRBV5-1	.	TRBJ2-1	TGCGCCAGCAGCCCAGGGGAGGCCAGCTCCTACAATGAGCAGTTCTTC	CASSPGEASSYNEQFF
.	TRBV6-6	.	TRBJ2-7	TGTGCCAGCAGTTACAGGATGGATTACGAGCAGTACTTC	CASSYRMDYEQYF
TRBD1	TRBV6-1	.	TRBJ2-5	TGTGCCAGCAACCGGGACAGCTTAGAGACCCAGTACTTC	CASNRDSLETQYF
TRBD1	TRBV19	.	TRBJ2-7	TGTGCCAGTAGGGGACAGGGGGCTGTATACGAGCAGTACTTC	CASRGQGAVYEQYF
.	TRBV30	.	TRBJ2-3	TGTGCCTGGACCCTAGCCCCTAGCACAGATACGCAGTATTTT	CAWTLAPSTDTQYF
TRBD1	TRBV28	.	TRBJ1-5	TGTGCCAGCTTTCTCGCAGGACAGGACAATCAGCCCCAGCATTTT	CASFLAGQDNQPQHF
TRBD1	TRBV7-9	.	TRBJ2-7	TGTGCCAGCAGCTTTGGGCCCGGGACAGGGACCCACGAGCAGTACTTC	CASSFGPGTGTHEQYF
TRBD1	TRBV18	.	TRBJ2-3	TGTGCCAGCTCAGCCACCGGGACAGGGAGCACAGATACGCAGTATTTT	CASSATGTGSTDTQYF
TRBD1	TRBV7-2	.	TRBJ1-5	TGTGCCAGCAGCTCCTACTCGGGACAGCAATTCAATCAGCCCCAGCATTTT	CASSSYSGQQFNQPQHF
TRBD2	TRBV5-1	.	TRBJ2-3	TGCGCCAGCAGCTCGAAGGGACTAGCGGGAGGCCACTTAATTACAGATACGCAGTATTTT	CASSSKGLAGGHLITDTQYF
.	TRBV7-9	.	TRBJ2-2	TGTGCCAGCAGCTTAGTCCGGGCCGGGGAGCTGTTTTTT	CASSLVRAGELFF
.	TRBV18	few	TRBJ2-5	TGTGCCAGCTCACCAACCGAGCAAGAGACCCAGTACTTC	CASSPTEQETQYF
.	TRBV10-2	once	TRBJ2-7	TGCGCCAGCACTCTCGGGACCCCTCTCCTCGAGCAGTACTTC	CASTLGTPLLEQYF
.	TRBV2	once	TRBJ2-2	TGTGCCAGCAGTGAAAAGGGAGGAGGCGGGGAGCTGTTTTTT	CASSEKGGGGELFF
TRBD1	TRBV11-2	once	TRBJ2-7	TGTGCCAGCAGGCGGGTAGGACAGGGTGCTGGTTACTACGAGCAGTACTTC	CASRRVGQGAGYYEQYF
TRBD1	TRBV29-1	.	TRBJ2-2	TGCAGCGTTGAAGATCGATTCGGATCCGATGGGACAGGGGCTTTATACGGGGAGCTGTTTTTT	CSVEDRFGSDGTGALYGELFF
.	TRBV2	once	TRBJ2-5	TGTGCCAGCAGTGAGGATAGGCTAGTCAAAGAGACCCAGTACTTC	CASSEDRLVKETQYF
.	TRBV5-1	.	TRBJ1-1	TGCGCCAGCAGCTTGGGCTATCGCTCTAGGGCTGAAGCTTTCTTT	CASSLGYRSRAEAFF
.	TRBV6-5	.	TRBJ2-7	TGTGCCAGCAGTTACTCGAGTGACATCTCCTACGAGCAGTACTTC	CASSYSSDISYEQYF